This T cell receptor (beta chain) was documented in a study of shared clonotypes between healthy human individuals. General study results and limits: Estimated clonotype richness was generally higher in naive than memory subsets.

Details on this clone: Its antigen is undetermined.

Produced via immunoSEQ multiplex PCR; TCRdb's table is partial and in-frame only. The sample has some 2,500,000 clones, over 85% seen once. The TCR sequence derives from a man between 18 and 29 years old in good health. Some clones in this sample may be carry-over from other donors' samples. Sample: naive CD4+ T cells from PBMCs. Subset denoted: CD45RA+ positively selected.

The CDR3 region has the DNA TGTGCCACCAGCAGAGATTGGGTCCAGCCCCAGCATTTT. Encoded protein: CATSRDWVQPQHF. The gene calls are TRBV15 and TRBJ1-5; D gene ambiguous. With 0 bases removed from V and 7 bases from J, the gap between germline ends came to 7 bases. CDR1 LNHNV and CDR2 YYDKDF come from the germline V gene (reference sequence). The CDR3 extends over 13 amino acids.